Sequencing of this T cell receptor (beta chain) was carried out in a study of CD8+CD57+ T cells in acquired aplastic anemia. In patients chosen for sequencing, flow cytometry had shown CD8+CD57+ cell expansion. This clonotype was seen many times. The V and J ends lost 4 bases and 0 bases, in that order; junction bases with no gene match: 5. The CDR3 runs 15 residues. Germline lookup yields CDR1 MNHEY and CDR2 SVGAGI. TCR beta VDJ and CDR3 were profiled, and genomic DNA was the template. MiXCR was run by TCRdb on the reads, yielding one entry per CDR3 protein. The sample has roughly 250,000 distinct CDR3 sequences; around 46% are singletons.

Specimen: sorted CD4+, CD8+, or CD8+CD57+ T cells (not recorded which) from PBMCs. This TCR derives from a human donor with aplastic anemia. The V call is TRBV6-5, the J call TRBJ1-1; TRBD1 matches 7 bases. For the CDR3, the DNA is TGTGCCAGCAGTTCCCTGACAGGGATGAACACTGAAGCTTTCTTT. Its translation: CASSSLTGMNTEAFF.